These T cell receptor beta chains were read from a single sample in a study. Data came from immunoSEQ multiplex PCR; TCRdb stores just in-frame clones and leaves some out. Among nearly 70,000 clones listed, about 94% were seen once. Sequencing was done on a sample of PBMCs. The receptor set was obtained from a man aged 40-50 years with rheumatoid arthritis. Each CDR3 is given with its conserved first and last residue. Each record gives: J gene, V gene, clone size, D gene, CDR3 protein, CDR3 DNA. The D gene is left open where the match is weak. Clone size is given for some rows only: seen once, a few or many times, or a class if the clone is expanded.

j_gene: TRBJ1-1
v_gene: TRBV19
abundance: -
d_gene: -
CDR3aa: CASSGAGMNTEAFF
CDR3nt: TGTGCCAGTAGTGGGGCAGGGATGAACACTGAAGCTTTCTTT

j_gene: TRBJ2-1
v_gene: TRBV11-3
abundance: -
d_gene: -
CDR3aa: CASSLAGAINEQFF
CDR3nt: TGTGCCAGCAGCTTAGCGGGGGCCATCAATGAGCAGTTCTTC

j_gene: TRBJ2-3
v_gene: TRBV7-3
abundance: -
d_gene: -
CDR3aa: CASSDTDTQYF
CDR3nt: TGTGCCAGCAGCGACACAGATACGCAGTATTTT

j_gene: TRBJ2-1
v_gene: TRBV7-2
abundance: -
d_gene: TRBD2
CDR3aa: CASSLEAGVSYNEQFF
CDR3nt: TGTGCCAGCAGCTTAGAAGCGGGGGTCTCCTACAATGAGCAGTTCTTC

j_gene: TRBJ1-2
v_gene: TRBV18
abundance: -
d_gene: -
CDR3aa: CASSLWDTYGYTF
CDR3nt: TGTGCCAGCTCACTATGGGACACCTATGGCTACACCTTC

j_gene: TRBJ1-1
v_gene: TRBV10-3
abundance: -
d_gene: -
CDR3aa: CAISENEIPEAFF
CDR3nt: TGTGCCATCAGTGAGAATGAGATCCCTGAAGCTTTCTTT

j_gene: TRBJ2-7
v_gene: TRBV6-5
abundance: -
d_gene: -
CDR3aa: CASSYRLVTYEQYF
CDR3nt: TGTGCCAGCAGTTACCGCCTCGTGACCTACGAGCAGTACTTC

j_gene: TRBJ2-5
v_gene: TRBV9
abundance: once
d_gene: TRBD1
CDR3aa: CASSGRQGGETQYF
CDR3nt: TGTGCCAGCAGCGGTAGACAGGGGGGTGAGACCCAGTACTTC

j_gene: TRBJ1-5
v_gene: TRBV7-9
abundance: -
d_gene: -
CDR3aa: CASSGSGSFRQPQHF
CDR3nt: TGTGCCAGCAGCGGATCTGGGAGTTTTCGGCAGCCCCAGCATTTT

j_gene: TRBJ1-4
v_gene: TRBV4-3
abundance: -
d_gene: -
CDR3aa: CASSPGFAGEKLFF
CDR3nt: TGCGCCAGCAGCCCCGGATTCGCGGGGGAAAAACTGTTTTTT

j_gene: TRBJ2-2
v_gene: TRBV5-4
abundance: -
d_gene: -
CDR3aa: CASSLRGANTGELFF
CDR3nt: TGTGCCAGCAGCTTGCGGGGCGCGAACACCGGGGAGCTGTTTTTT

j_gene: TRBJ2-7
v_gene: TRBV5-1
abundance: -
d_gene: -
CDR3aa: CASSPLFHVSYEQYF
CDR3nt: TGCGCCAGCAGCCCCCTCTTTCACGTATCCTACGAGCAGTACTTC

j_gene: TRBJ2-7
v_gene: TRBV14
abundance: -
d_gene: TRBD2
CDR3aa: CASSLLAGETMGYEQYF
CDR3nt: TGTGCCAGCAGCCTATTAGCGGGAGAAACAATGGGCTACGAGCAGTACTTC

j_gene: TRBJ1-2
v_gene: TRBV7-2
abundance: -
d_gene: TRBD1
CDR3aa: CASSSQLRTGGAHGYTF
CDR3nt: TGTGCCAGCAGCTCTCAACTCAGGACAGGGGGCGCCCATGGCTACACCTTC

j_gene: TRBJ2-1
v_gene: TRBV5-8
abundance: -
d_gene: -
CDR3aa: CASSFHMLLAEQFF
CDR3nt: TGTGCCAGCAGCTTCCACATGTTGCTCGCCGAGCAGTTCTTC

j_gene: TRBJ1-5
v_gene: TRBV5-6
abundance: -
d_gene: -
CDR3aa: CASSPGPNSNQPQHF
CDR3nt: TGTGCCAGCAGCCCTGGCCCGAATAGCAATCAGCCCCAGCATTTT

j_gene: TRBJ2-1
v_gene: TRBV28
abundance: -
d_gene: TRBD2
CDR3aa: CASSPITRGVSNEQFF
CDR3nt: TGTGCCAGCAGCCCTATAACGCGGGGGGTTTCGAATGAGCAGTTCTTC

j_gene: TRBJ2-5
v_gene: TRBV5-1
abundance: -
d_gene: TRBD2
CDR3aa: CASSFGSGGAEQETQYF
CDR3nt: TGCGCCAGCAGCTTCGGTAGCGGGGGGGCAGAACAAGAGACCCAGTACTTC

j_gene: TRBJ2-7
v_gene: TRBV12-5
abundance: -
d_gene: -
CDR3aa: CASSRGGPDEQYF
CDR3nt: TGTGCATCTTCCAGGGGAGGCCCCGACGAGCAGTACTTC

j_gene: TRBJ2-7
v_gene: TRBV5-1
abundance: -
d_gene: TRBD2
CDR3aa: CASSSRTSGVLPYEQYF
CDR3nt: TGCGCCAGCAGCTCCCGGACTAGCGGAGTACTCCCCTACGAGCAGTACTTC

j_gene: TRBJ2-3
v_gene: TRBV9
abundance: -
d_gene: -
CDR3aa: CASSVDRHSTDTQYF
CDR3nt: TGTGCCAGCAGCGTAGACAGGCACAGCACAGATACGCAGTATTTT

j_gene: TRBJ2-2
v_gene: TRBV10-1
abundance: -
d_gene: -
CDR3aa: CASSGTANTGELFF
CDR3nt: TGCGCCAGCAGTGGCACGGCGAACACCGGGGAGCTGTTTTTT

j_gene: TRBJ2-3
v_gene: TRBV3-1/TRBV3-2
abundance: -
d_gene: -
CDR3aa: CASQPTMSTDTQYF
CDR3nt: TGTGCCAGTCAGCCGACAATGAGCACAGATACGCAGTATTTT

j_gene: TRBJ2-1
v_gene: TRBV10-2
abundance: once
d_gene: TRBD1
CDR3aa: CASSEKHRGNEQFF
CDR3nt: TGCGCCAGCAGTGAGAAACACAGGGGCAATGAGCAGTTCTTC

j_gene: TRBJ2-1
v_gene: TRBV15
abundance: once
d_gene: -
CDR3aa: CATSRGAGQFF
CDR3nt: TGTGCCACCAGCAGAGGAGCGGGCCAGTTCTTC

j_gene: TRBJ2-7
v_gene: TRBV14
abundance: once
d_gene: TRBD2
CDR3aa: CASSQKGAGSSYEQYF
CDR3nt: TGTGCCAGCAGCCAAAAAGGAGCGGGGAGCTCCTACGAGCAGTACTTC

j_gene: TRBJ1-3
v_gene: TRBV2
abundance: -
d_gene: -
CDR3aa: CASQERGTGNTIYF
CDR3nt: TGTGCCAGCCAAGAGAGGGGTACTGGAAACACCATATATTTT